The clone carrying this T cell receptor beta chain was detected many times. The sample comes from a study of blood T cells in healthy people across ages. V gave up 8 bases and J gave up 6 bases, with 17 bases separating them. The CDR3 runs to 13 residues. The germline CDR1 and CDR2 sequences are SGHAT and FQNNGV. Per sample, a minimum of 6.5 million PBMCs were isolated. At least 5.5 micrograms of total RNA were extracted per sample. PCR was performed a second time for about 7 to 12 cycles using a sample-barcoded 5' primer and a J-beta primer mix. Every sample gave at least 3 million paired-end reads containing CDR3. TCRdb fed the 5' RACE reads into MiXCR, producing one record per CDR3 protein. The profile shows around 900,000 distinct CDR3 sequences, roughly 50% of them singletons.

The clonotype originates from a woman aged 55-75 years in good health. Input material: blood. The chain combines TRBV11-2 with TRBJ2-7; a possible D gene is TRBD2 (5 bases). The CDR3 spells CASRRGEGGEQYF. The CDR3 bases are TGTGCCAGCCGCCGGGGTGAGGGTGGCGAGCAGTACTTC.